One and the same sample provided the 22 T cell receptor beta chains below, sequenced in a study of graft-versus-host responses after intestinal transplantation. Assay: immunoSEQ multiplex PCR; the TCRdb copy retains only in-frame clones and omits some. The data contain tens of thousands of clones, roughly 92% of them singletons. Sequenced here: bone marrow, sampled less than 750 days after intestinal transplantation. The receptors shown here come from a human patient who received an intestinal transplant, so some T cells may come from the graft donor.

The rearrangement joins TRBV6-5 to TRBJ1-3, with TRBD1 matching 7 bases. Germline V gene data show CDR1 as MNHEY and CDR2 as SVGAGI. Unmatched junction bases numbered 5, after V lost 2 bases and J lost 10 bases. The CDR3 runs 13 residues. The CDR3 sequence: CASSYGRGITIYF. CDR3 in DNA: TGTGCCAGCAGTTACGGCAGGGGGATTACCATATATTTT.

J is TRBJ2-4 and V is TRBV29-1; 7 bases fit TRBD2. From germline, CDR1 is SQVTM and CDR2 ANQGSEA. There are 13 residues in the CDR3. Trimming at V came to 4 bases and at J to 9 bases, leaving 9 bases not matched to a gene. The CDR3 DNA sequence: TGCAGCGTTGGCTTACGACTAGCTACCATTCAGTACTTC. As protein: CSVGLRLATIQYF.

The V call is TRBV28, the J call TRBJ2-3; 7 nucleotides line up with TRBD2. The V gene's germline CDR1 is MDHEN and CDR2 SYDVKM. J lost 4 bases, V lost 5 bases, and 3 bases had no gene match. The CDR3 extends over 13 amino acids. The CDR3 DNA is TGTGCCAGCAGTGGGGGGGTCCCAGATACGCAGTATTTT. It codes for CASSGGVPDTQYF.

CDR3 nucleotides: TGTGCCAGCAGCGCCGGGGCGCAGAAGACCCAGTACTTC. Translating gives CASSAGAQKTQYF. J is TRBJ2-5 and V is TRBV7-3; D tentatively fits TRBD1 or TRBD2 (5 bases each). Germline assignment: CDR1 SGHTA and CDR2 FQGTGA. CDR3 length: 13 amino acids. With 5 bases removed from V and 6 bases from J, the gap between germline ends came to 13 bases.

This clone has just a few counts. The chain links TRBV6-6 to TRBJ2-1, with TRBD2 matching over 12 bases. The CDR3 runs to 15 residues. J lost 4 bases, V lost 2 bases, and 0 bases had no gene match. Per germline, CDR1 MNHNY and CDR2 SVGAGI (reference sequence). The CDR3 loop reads CASSYTSGGYNEQFF. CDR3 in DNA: TGTGCCAGCAGTTACACTAGCGGGGGGTACAATGAGCAGTTCTTC.

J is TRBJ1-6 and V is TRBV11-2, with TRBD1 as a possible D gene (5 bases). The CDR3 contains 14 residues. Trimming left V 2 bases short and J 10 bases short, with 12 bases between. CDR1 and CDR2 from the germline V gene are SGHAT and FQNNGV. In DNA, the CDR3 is TGTGCCAGCAGCTTACTGGGGGTGGGATCACCCCTCCACTTT. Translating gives CASSLLGVGSPLHF.

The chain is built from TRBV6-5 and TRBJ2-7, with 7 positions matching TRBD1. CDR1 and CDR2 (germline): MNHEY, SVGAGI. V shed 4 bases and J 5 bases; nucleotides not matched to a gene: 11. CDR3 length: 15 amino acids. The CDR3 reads CASSFRDSGLHEQYF. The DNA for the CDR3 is TGTGCCAGCAGTTTCCGGGACAGTGGTCTCCACGAGCAGTACTTC.

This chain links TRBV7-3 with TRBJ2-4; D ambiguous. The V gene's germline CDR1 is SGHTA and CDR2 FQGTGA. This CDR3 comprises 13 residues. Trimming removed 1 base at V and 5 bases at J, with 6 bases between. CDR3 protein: CASSLMAQNIQYF. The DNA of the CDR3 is TGTGCCAGCAGCTTAATGGCCCAAAACATTCAGTACTTC.

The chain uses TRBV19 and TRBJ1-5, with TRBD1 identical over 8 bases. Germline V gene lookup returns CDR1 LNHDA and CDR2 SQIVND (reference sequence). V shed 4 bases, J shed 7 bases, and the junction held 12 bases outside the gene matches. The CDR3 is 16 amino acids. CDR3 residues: CASSTQTGDRMQPQHF. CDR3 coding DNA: TGTGCCAGTAGTACCCAGACAGGGGATCGTATGCAGCCCCAGCATTTT.

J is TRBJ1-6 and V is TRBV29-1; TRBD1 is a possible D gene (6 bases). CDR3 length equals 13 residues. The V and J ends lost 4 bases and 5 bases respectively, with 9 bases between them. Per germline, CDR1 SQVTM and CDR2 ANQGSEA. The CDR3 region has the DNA TGCAGCGTTGTAGACAGGAATAATTCACCCCTCCACTTT. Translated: CSVVDRNNSPLHF.

CDR3 DNA: TGTGCCTGGAGTGGAAACAGGCTAACTAGCACAGATACGCAGTATTTT. This sequence encodes CAWSGNRLTSTDTQYF. The J gene is TRBJ2-3, the V gene TRBV30; a weak D match, TRBD1 (5 bases). The ends were cut back, 1 base at V and 0 bases at J, with 14 bases in the middle. The germline V gene has CDR1 GTSNPN and CDR2 SVGIG (reference sequence). This CDR3 has 16 amino acids.

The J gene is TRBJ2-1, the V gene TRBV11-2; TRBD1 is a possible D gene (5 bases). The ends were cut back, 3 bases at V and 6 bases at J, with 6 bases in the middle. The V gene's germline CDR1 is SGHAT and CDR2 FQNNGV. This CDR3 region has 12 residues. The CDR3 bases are TGTGCCAGCAGCTTTAGGGGCAATGAGCAGTTCTTC. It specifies CASSFRGNEQFF. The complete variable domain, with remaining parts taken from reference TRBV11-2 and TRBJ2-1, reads EAGVAQSPRYKIIEKRQSVAFWCNPISGHATLYWYQQILGQGPKLLIQFQNNGVVDDSQLPKDRFSAERLKGVDSTLKIQPAKLEDSAVYLCASSFRGNEQFFGPGTRLTVL.

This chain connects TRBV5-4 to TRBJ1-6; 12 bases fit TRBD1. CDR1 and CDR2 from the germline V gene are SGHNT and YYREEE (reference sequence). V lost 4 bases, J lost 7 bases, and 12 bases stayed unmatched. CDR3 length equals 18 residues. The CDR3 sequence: CASSRITGTGGRNSPLHF. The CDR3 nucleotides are TGTGCCAGCAGCCGAATAACCGGGACAGGGGGCAGGAATTCACCCCTCCACTTT. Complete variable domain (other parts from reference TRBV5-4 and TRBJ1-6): ETGVTQSPTHLIKTRGQQVTLRCSSQSGHNTVSWYQQALGQGPQFIFQYYREEENGRGNFPPRFSGLQFPNYSSELNVNALELDDSALYLCASSRITGTGGRNSPLHFGNGTRLTVT.

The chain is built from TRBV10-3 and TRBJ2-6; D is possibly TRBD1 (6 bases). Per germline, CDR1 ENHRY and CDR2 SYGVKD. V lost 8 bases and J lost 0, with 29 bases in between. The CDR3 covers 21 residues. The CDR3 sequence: CAIVYRRDTPRATSGANVLTF. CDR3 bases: TGTGCCATCGTTTACCGCCGGGACACCCCACGGGCCACCTCTGGGGCCAACGTCCTGACTTTC.

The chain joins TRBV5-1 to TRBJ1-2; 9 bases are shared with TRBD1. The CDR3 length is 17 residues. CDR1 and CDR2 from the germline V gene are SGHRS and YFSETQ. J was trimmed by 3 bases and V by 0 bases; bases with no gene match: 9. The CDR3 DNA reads TGCGCCAGCAGCTTGGCCCGGGGACAGGGAAGAGACTATGGCTACACCTTC. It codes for CASSLARGQGRDYGYTF.

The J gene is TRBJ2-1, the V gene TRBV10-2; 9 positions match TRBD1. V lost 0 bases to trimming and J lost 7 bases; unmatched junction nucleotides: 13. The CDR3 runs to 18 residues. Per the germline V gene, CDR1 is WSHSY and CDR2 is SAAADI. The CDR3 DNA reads TGCGCCAGCAGTGAGTCTGCGTTTAGGGACAGGGCTGAGAATGAGCAGTTCTTC. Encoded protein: CASSESAFRDRAENEQFF.

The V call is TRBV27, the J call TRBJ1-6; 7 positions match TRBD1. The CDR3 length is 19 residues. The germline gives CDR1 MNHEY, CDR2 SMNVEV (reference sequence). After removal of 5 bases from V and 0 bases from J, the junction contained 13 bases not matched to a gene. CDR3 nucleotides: TGTGCCAGCAGTCCTGACTACGGACAGGTCGGCTCCTATAATTCACCCCTCCACTTT. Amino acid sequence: CASSPDYGQVGSYNSPLHF.

The DNA for the CDR3 is TGTGCCAGCAGTGGTGTTTCGGGGGAGCTGTTTTTT. This translates into CASSGVSGELFF. The V call is TRBV6-6, the J call TRBJ2-2; D is uncertain. The CDR3 spans 12 residues. Germline lookup yields CDR1 MNHNY and CDR2 SVGAGI (reference sequence). Trimming removed 5 bases at V and 8 bases at J, with 9 bases between.

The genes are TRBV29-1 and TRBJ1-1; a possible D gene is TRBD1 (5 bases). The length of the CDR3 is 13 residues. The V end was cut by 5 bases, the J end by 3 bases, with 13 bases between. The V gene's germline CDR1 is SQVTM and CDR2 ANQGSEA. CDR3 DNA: TGCAGCGTTCAAACGAGAGGGGACACTGAAGCTTTCTTT. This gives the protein CSVQTRGDTEAFF.

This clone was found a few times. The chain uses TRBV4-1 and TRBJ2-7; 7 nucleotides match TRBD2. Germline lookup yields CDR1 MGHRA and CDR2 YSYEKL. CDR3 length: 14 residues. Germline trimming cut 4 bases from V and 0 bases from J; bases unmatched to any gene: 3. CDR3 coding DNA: TGCGCCAGCAGCCTAAGGGACTACTCCTACGAGCAGTACTTC. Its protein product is CASSLRDYSYEQYF.

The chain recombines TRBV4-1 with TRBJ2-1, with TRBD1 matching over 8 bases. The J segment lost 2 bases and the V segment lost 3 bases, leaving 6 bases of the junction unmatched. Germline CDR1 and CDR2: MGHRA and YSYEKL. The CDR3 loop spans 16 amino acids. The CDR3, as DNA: TGCGCCAGCAGCCAGCCGAGGACAGGGACCTACAATGAGCAGTTCTTC. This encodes CASSQPRTGTYNEQFF.

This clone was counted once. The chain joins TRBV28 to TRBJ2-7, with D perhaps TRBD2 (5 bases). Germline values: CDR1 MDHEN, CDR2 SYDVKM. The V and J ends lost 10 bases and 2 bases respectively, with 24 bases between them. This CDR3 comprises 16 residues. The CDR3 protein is CATTKTGRVTTYEQYF. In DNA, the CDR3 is TGTGCCACCACGAAAACTGGGCGGGTCACCACCTACGAGCAGTACTTC. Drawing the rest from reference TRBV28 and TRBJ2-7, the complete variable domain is DVKVTQSSRYLVKRTGEKVFLECVQDMDHENMFWYRQDPGLGLRLIYFSYDVKMKEKGDIPEGYSVSREKKERFSLILESASTNQTSMYLCATTKTGRVTTYEQYFGPGTRLTVT.